This section outlines one T cell receptor beta chain sequence together with its context. With 6 bases removed from V and 0 bases from J, the gap between germline ends came to 15 bases. Per germline, CDR1 SGHDT and CDR2 YYEEEE. The CDR3 runs 15 residues. This entry is derived from a study of T cells in Graves' hyperthyroidism and ophthalmopathy. The hyperthyroidism patients had all been newly diagnosed, and their disease duration was under 2 months. Their ages ranged from 18 to 65 years. There were TCR beta CDR3 regions amplified from RNA transcripts. Using the HTBI primer set, a first-round RT-PCR was run on the TCR CDR3. TCRdb reprocessed the multiplex PCR reads via MiXCR and lists one record per CDR3 protein. This table has about 480,000 distinct CDR3 sequences, under 15% appearing once.

V is TRBV5-6 and J is TRBJ1-2; no clear D gene. The TCR was taken from a woman aged 18-30 years with Graves' hyperthyroidism. The sequencing sample was made of blood. The CDR3, as DNA: TGTGCCAGCATGGTGGTTTCCACCTCTAACTATGGCTACACCTTC. It yields the protein CASMVVSTSNYGYTF.